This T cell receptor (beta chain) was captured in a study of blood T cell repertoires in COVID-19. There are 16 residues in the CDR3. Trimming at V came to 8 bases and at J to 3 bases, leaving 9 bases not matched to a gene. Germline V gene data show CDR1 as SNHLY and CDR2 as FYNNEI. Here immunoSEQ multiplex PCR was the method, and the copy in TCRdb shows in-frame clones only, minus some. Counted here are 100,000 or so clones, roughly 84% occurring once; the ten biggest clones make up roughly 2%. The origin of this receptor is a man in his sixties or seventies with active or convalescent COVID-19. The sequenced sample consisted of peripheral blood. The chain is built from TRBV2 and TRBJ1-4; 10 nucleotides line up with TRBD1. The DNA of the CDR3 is TGTGCCAGCCTTCGAGACAGGGGGCAATCTAATGAAAAACTGTTTTTT. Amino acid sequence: CASLRDRGQSNEKLFF.